The 32 T cell receptor beta chains presented below share a single source sample, sequenced in a study of radiation and T cells in renal cell carcinoma. TCRdb's copy holds only in-frame clones and misses some; the assay was immunoSEQ multiplex PCR. This table holds 95,000 or so clones, 80% to 90% found once. The sample's time point: baseline pretreatment blood. Treatment specified: 15 Gy SBRT to primary tumor, nephrectomy 4 weeks later. This specimen was blood, taken from a patient whose treatment included radiotherapy and nephrectomy. These receptors all stem from a man aged 50 or older with renal cell carcinoma.

The V call is TRBV28, the J call TRBJ2-7; D may be TRBD1 or TRBD2 (5 bases each). Per the germline V gene, CDR1 is MDHEN and CDR2 is SYDVKM. V dropped 6 bases and J dropped 3 bases, with 15 bases sitting between them. There are 14 residues in the CDR3. CDR3 bases: TGTGCCAGCAGGTCATCCGGGACCCACTACGAGCAGTACTTC. It codes for CASRSSGTHYEQYF.

The genes are TRBV18 and TRBJ2-2, with TRBD1 matching over 8 bases. V trimming: 5 bases; J trimming: 5 bases; junction bases outside the gene matches: 10. CDR1 KGHSH and CDR2 LQKENI come from the germline V gene. This CDR3 region has 16 residues. The CDR3 coding sequence is TGTGCCAGCTCATTCCAAGGGACAGGAGGGACCGGGGAGCTGTTTTTT. This codes for CASSFQGTGGTGELFF.

The chain employs TRBV10-3 and TRBJ2-3; 7 bases match TRBD2. V dropped 8 bases and J dropped 6; count of bases not matched to a gene: 11. CDR3 length: 14 residues. CDR1 and CDR2 (germline): ENHRY, SYGVKD. The CDR3 reads CAIREAAARDTQYF. The CDR3 nucleotides are TGTGCCATCCGGGAGGCGGCTGCACGGGATACGCAGTATTTT.

V and J are TRBV19 and TRBJ2-1; no firm D call. The germline V and J ends were trimmed by 3 bases and 6 bases, with 15 bases remaining between them. Germline V CDR1 and CDR2: LNHDA, SQIVND (reference sequence). The CDR3 has 15 amino acids. The CDR3 loop is CASSIGVVGGNEQFF. The DNA of the CDR3 is TGTGCCAGTAGTATTGGAGTTGTGGGCGGCAATGAGCAGTTCTTC.

The genes are TRBV6-5 and TRBJ1-1, with unresolved D. The germline V gene encodes CDR1 MNHEY and CDR2 SVGAGI. V was shortened by 4 bases and J by 3 bases, with 12 bases between the two germline ends. The CDR3 length is 14 residues. CDR3 sequence (DNA): TGTGCCAGCAGTTTTCAACAGAGGGACACTGAAGCTTTCTTT. Protein: CASSFQQRDTEAFF.

The rearrangement links TRBV27 to TRBJ1-1; D gene ambiguous. The CDR3 extends over 17 amino acids. CDR1 is MNHEY, CDR2 SMNVEV, per germline (reference sequence). V lost 0 bases and J 3 bases, leaving 17 bases between the germline ends. CDR3 sequence reads: CASSLSLRQNRHTEAFF. In DNA, the CDR3 is TGTGCCAGCAGTTTATCACTTCGCCAGAACAGACACACTGAAGCTTTCTTT.

This chain uses TRBV15 with TRBJ1-5, with 10 bases aligning to TRBD1. The CDR3 has 16 residues. Germline V CDR1 and CDR2: LNHNV, YYDKDF (reference sequence). V gave up 3 bases and J gave up 7 bases; unmatched junction bases: 9. The CDR3 DNA is TGTGCCACCAGCAGTCCGGGACAGGGGTCTAGACAGCCCCAGCATTTT. Translated, it gives CATSSPGQGSRQPQHF.

V usage is TRBV28 and J usage is TRBJ2-7; weak D call: TRBD1 (6 bases). The CDR3 covers 14 residues. Between the trimmed V and J ends, which lost 5 bases and 4 bases, there was a span of 15 bases. The germline V gene encodes CDR1 MDHEN and CDR2 SYDVKM. The CDR3 here is CASSTRDRPYEQYF. DNA of the CDR3: TGTGCCAGCAGTACCCGTGACAGGCCATACGAGCAGTACTTC.

The rearrangement uses TRBV10-3 and TRBJ2-5, with D perhaps TRBD2 (6 bases). Trimming took off 6 bases at V and 4 bases at J, with 15 bases between the two ends. CDR3 size: 14 residues. Per germline, CDR1 ENHRY and CDR2 SYGVKD. The CDR3 DNA reads as TGTGCCATCAGGGGGGGTGGCGCCGGAGAGACCCAGTACTTC. It specifies CAIRGGGAGETQYF.

The chain links TRBV4-3 to TRBJ1-2; TRBD1 agrees at 7 bases. The germline V gene has CDR1 LGHNA and CDR2 YSLEER. The J segment lost 3 bases and the V segment lost 2 bases, leaving 6 bases of the junction unmatched. The CDR3 runs 15 residues. CDR3 in DNA: TGCGCCAGCAGCCAAACCCGGACAGGCTACTATGGCTACACCTTC. It is translated as CASSQTRTGYYGYTF.

The chain uses TRBV27 and TRBJ2-3; 9 bases are shared with TRBD2. This CDR3 has 15 amino acids. CDR1 is MNHEY and CDR2 is SMNVEV in the germline V gene (reference sequence). J gave up 0 bases and V 6 bases, and 4 bases lay outside the gene matches. CDR3 amino acids: CASSRLAASTDTQYF. The CDR3 DNA follows: TGTGCCAGCAGCCGACTAGCGGCTAGCACAGATACGCAGTATTTT.

The chain has TRBV19 and TRBJ1-1, with D hard to call. Trimming took 7 bases from V and 1 from J, leaving 10 bases between them. The CDR3 spans 13 residues. Germline values: CDR1 LNHDA, CDR2 SQIVND (reference sequence). CDR3: CASTDGPNTEAFF. The CDR3 DNA follows: TGTGCCAGTACGGACGGCCCGAACACTGAAGCTTTCTTT.

J is TRBJ1-6 and V is TRBV6-1; D unresolved. Per germline, CDR1 MNHNS and CDR2 SASEGT. The germline V and J ends were trimmed by 5 bases and 5 bases, with 7 bases remaining between them. The CDR3 covers 13 residues. In DNA, the CDR3 is TGTGCCAGCAGTCGGACTAATAATTCACCCCTCCACTTT. It yields the protein CASSRTNNSPLHF.

The V call is TRBV5-4, the J call TRBJ2-2; D is perhaps TRBD1 or TRBD2 (5 bases each). CDR3 size: 15 residues. V was shortened by 0 bases and J by 7 bases, with 13 bases between the two germline ends. Germline V gives CDR1 SGHNT, CDR2 YYREEE (reference sequence). DNA for the CDR3: TGTGCCAGCAGCTTGGAACGAGGGGTCGGCGGGGAGCTGTTTTTT. Its translation: CASSLERGVGGELFF.

The chain combines TRBV27 with TRBJ1-1; tentative D call: TRBD1 (6 bases). Germline CDR1 is MNHEY and CDR2 is SMNVEV (reference sequence). Deletions cut 1 base from V and 7 bases from J, with 16 bases between. CDR3 length: 15 residues. Here the CDR3 reads CASSLLGPGVIEAFF. The CDR3 DNA is TGTGCCAGCAGTTTATTGGGCCCAGGGGTAATTGAAGCTTTCTTT.

The chain is built from TRBV4-1 and TRBJ2-2; D not certain. The CDR3 runs 13 residues. CDR1 and CDR2 from the germline V gene are MGHRA and YSYEKL. V lost 0 bases and J lost 8, with 7 bases in between. The CDR3 is CASSQEPSGELFF. The CDR3 DNA sequence: TGCGCCAGCAGCCAAGAACCATCGGGGGAGCTGTTTTTT.

V is TRBV4-1 and J is TRBJ2-4; perhaps TRBD1 as D (6 bases). Trimming left V 2 bases short and J 0 bases short, with 14 bases between. CDR3 length: 17 residues. Germline V gene data show CDR1 as MGHRA and CDR2 as YSYEKL. The chain's CDR3 is CASSQSRQELAKNIQYF. CDR3 bases: TGCGCCAGCAGCCAATCAAGACAGGAACTAGCCAAAAACATTCAGTACTTC.

The rearrangement joins TRBV5-4 to TRBJ2-4; TRBD2 aligns across 8 bases. CDR3 length: 16 amino acids. Germline CDR1 and CDR2: SGHNT and YYREEE (reference sequence). V shed 5 bases, J shed 9 bases, and the junction held 16 bases outside the gene matches. In DNA form, the CDR3 reads TGTGCCAGCAGACATACTAGCGGAGGAGATTTCGGCATTCAGTACTTC. It encodes CASRHTSGGDFGIQYF.

The genes are TRBV2 and TRBJ2-3; D not resolved. CDR3 length: 10 amino acids. CDR1 SNHLY and CDR2 FYNNEI come from the germline V gene. V dropped 8 bases and J dropped 10 bases, with 10 bases sitting between them. CDR3 DNA: TGTGCCAGCTTTAAGCGTTCGCAGTATTTT. Protein product: CASFKRSQYF.

The chain carries TRBV11-1 and TRBJ1-1; D gene unclear. Per germline, CDR1 SGHAT and CDR2 FQDESV (reference sequence). Trimming left V 6 bases short and J 0 bases short, with 11 bases between. The CDR3 has 14 residues. The CDR3 here is CASSSSRVNTEAFF. The CDR3 DNA follows: TGTGCCAGCAGTTCTTCAAGGGTGAACACTGAAGCTTTCTTT.

The chain employs TRBV4-1 and TRBJ2-1; 10 bases map to TRBD1. CDR3 length: 16 amino acids. V was clipped by 2 bases and J by 9 bases; unmatched bases: 10. The germline CDR1 and CDR2 sequences are MGHRA and YSYEKL. This CDR3 is CASSQKSSTGGGEQFF. As DNA, the CDR3 is TGCGCCAGCAGCCAAAAAAGTTCGACAGGGGGCGGTGAGCAGTTCTTC.

V and J are TRBV27 and TRBJ2-5; D may be TRBD1 (7 bases). This CDR3 comprises 15 residues. The germline CDR1 and CDR2 sequences are MNHEY and SMNVEV (reference sequence). V was clipped by 1 base and J by 2 bases, with 11 bases between them. This chain's CDR3 is CASSLLADRQETQYF. CDR3 nucleotides: TGTGCCAGCAGTTTATTAGCGGACAGGCAAGAGACCCAGTACTTC.

V and J are TRBV6-1 and TRBJ2-3; D call uncertain. Trimming shortened V by 6 bases and J by 5 bases, and 12 bases separated the two germline ends. Germline V gene data show CDR1 as MNHNS and CDR2 as SASEGT. This CDR3 comprises 13 residues. The CDR3 DNA sequence: TGTGCCAGCAGACTTGCGACGGGAGATACGCAGTATTTT. Translating gives CASRLATGDTQYF.

Only a few counts were recorded for this clone. The rearrangement joins TRBV19 to TRBJ1-5; tentative D call: TRBD1 (5 bases). The CDR3 length is 15 residues. CDR1 is LNHDA, CDR2 SQIVND, per germline (reference sequence). Trimming stripped 7 bases from V and 3 bases from J, with 16 bases between. CDR3 in amino acids: CASTDITGFNQPQHF. For the CDR3, the DNA is TGTGCCAGTACCGATATCACAGGTTTCAATCAGCCCCAGCATTTT.

V and J are TRBV10-1 and TRBJ2-7; D gene unclear. V lost 3 bases and J 0 bases, leaving 6 bases between the germline ends. Looked up from germline, CDR1 is WNHNN and CDR2 is SYGVQD (reference sequence). CDR3 size: 13 residues. The CDR3 sequence: CASSDGSSYEQYF. The DNA of the CDR3 is TGCGCCAGCAGTGACGGTAGCTCCTACGAGCAGTACTTC.

The gene calls are TRBV2 and TRBJ2-1, with TRBD1 matching 7 bases. This CDR3 is built from 15 residues. J lost 4 bases, V lost 5 bases, and 8 bases had no gene match. Germline lookup yields CDR1 SNHLY and CDR2 FYNNEI. As DNA, the CDR3 is TGTGCCAGCAGTCGAGACAGGGCCACGTACAATGAGCAGTTCTTC. This sequence encodes CASSRDRATYNEQFF.

The V and J genes are TRBV6-5 and TRBJ1-2; D is possibly TRBD1 (5 bases). Germline V CDR1 and CDR2: MNHEY, SVGAGI. The CDR3 consists of 11 residues. With 0 bases removed from V and 13 bases from J, the gap between germline ends came to 9 bases. The DNA for the CDR3 is TGTGCCAGCAGTTACTCGGGGGAACTCACCTTC. Residues: CASSYSGELTF.

The V and J genes are TRBV6-4 and TRBJ1-2; D might be TRBD1 (5 bases). There are 16 residues in the CDR3. Germline V gives CDR1 MRHNA, CDR2 SNTAGT. The V end was cut by 2 bases, the J end by 2 bases, with 15 bases between. CDR3 sequence (DNA): TGTGCCAGCAGTGACCCTGGGACCTCATGGAACTATGGCTACACCTTC. Protein: CASSDPGTSWNYGYTF.

The chain is built from TRBV5-1 and TRBJ2-5; TRBD2 matches at 11 bases. Germline lookup yields CDR1 SGHRS and CDR2 YFSETQ. With V trimmed by 4 bases and J by 7 bases, 9 bases remained unmatched. The CDR3 sequence is 15 residues long. In DNA, the CDR3 is TGCGCCAGCAGCGCTGGGACTAGCGGTCCACCGACCCAGTACTTC. Translation: CASSAGTSGPPTQYF.

This chain joins TRBV4-1 and TRBJ2-7; possibly TRBD2 for D (5 bases). Trimming left V 4 bases short and J 0 bases short, with 16 bases between. Looked up from germline, CDR1 is MGHRA and CDR2 is YSYEKL. The CDR3 runs to 16 residues. This CDR3 is CASSPIPGSSSYEQYF. The CDR3, as DNA: TGCGCCAGCAGCCCTATACCGGGGTCCAGCTCCTACGAGCAGTACTTC.

This rearrangement joins TRBV9 to TRBJ2-2; the D is unclear. The germline CDR1 and CDR2 sequences are SGDLS and YYNGEE. The CDR3 length is 12 residues. Trimming took 4 bases from V and 5 from J, leaving 6 bases between them. CDR3 nucleotide sequence: TGTGCCAGCAGCTCTCAAACCGGGGAGCTGTTTTTT. This encodes CASSSQTGELFF.

The chain carries TRBV10-3 and TRBJ1-2, with unresolved D. This CDR3 contains 14 residues. V lost 6 bases and J 6 bases, leaving 17 bases between the germline ends. Germline V gene sequence: CDR1 ENHRY, CDR2 SYGVKD. The CDR3 nucleotides read TGTGCCATCAGCCAGAGCCCACCCAGCGATGGCTACACCTTC. This sequence encodes CAISQSPPSDGYTF.